This TCR beta chain was retrieved from a study of breast tumors, draining lymph nodes, adjacent tissues. The CDR3 sequence is 15 residues long. CDR1 is PRHDT, CDR2 FYEKMQ, per germline (reference sequence). This clonotype was counted ten times or more. Its specificity is not known. At one boundary the junction diverges from the germline segment, which might be a read error. One entry per CDR3 protein, called by TCRdb with MiXCR from the multiplex PCR reads. The data hold more than 5,500 distinct CDR3 sequences, with 43% observed a single time. Study observations and caveats: Tumor TCR diversity was below lymph nodes but above nontumor tissue. Data fit most tumor T cells coming from lymph node, expanding in tumor. Luminal-like breast cancer showed significantly higher tumor–nontumor repertoire similarity than basal-like. Data only fit, rather than demonstrated, lymph node origin of most tumor T cells.

The sequencing input was tumor-adjacent breast tissue. The V and J genes are TRBV13 and TRBJ2-1; 12 nucleotides match TRBD2. This clonotype originated in a female donor with breast cancer. Some clones in this sample may be carry-over from other donors' samples. The CDR3 is CASTLGTSGYNEQFF. The CDR3, as DNA: TGTGCCAGCACCTTAGGGACTAGCGGGTACAATGAGCAGTTCTTC.